The 13 T cell receptor beta chains given below trace back to one sample, sequenced in a study of PD-1 blockade in classical Hodgkin lymphoma (dated by TCRdb to about 2020). The protocol used for the library was the immunoSEQ multiplex PCR assay. Here the immuneACCESS table is served through TCRdb, limited to in-frame sequences with V and J called. Missing clones are a known gap in these copies; in checked studies unresolved V genes cover under half, and the rest lacks a known reason. The sample table shows about 46,000 clones, and around 74% are seen once. The ten largest clones take up less than 15% of the sample. The sample's time point label is to be understood as: cycle 4 day 1 (C4D1), after 6 weeks of nivolumab. Every trial patient had relapsed following autologous stem cell transplantation, and prior brentuximab vedotin exposure was what differed among cohorts A, B and C. The material was peripheral blood mononuclear cells (PBMCs), obtained before the fourth cycle of nivolumab. The origin of the receptors is a human donor with classical Hodgkin lymphoma.

To note about this clone: The same CDR3 is also encoded by other DNA sequences in this sample. The chain has TRBV18 and TRBJ2-7; 7 nucleotides match TRBD2. The CDR3 totals 14 residues. V lost 5 bases and J lost 1; bases outside the gene matches: 5. Germline CDR1 is KGHSH and CDR2 is LQKENI. CDR3 loop: CASSTGLVSYEQYF. As DNA, the CDR3 is TGTGCCAGCTCAACCGGACTAGTTTCCTACGAGCAGTACTTC.

This clone came up a few times. V and J are TRBV5-1 and TRBJ2-7; D not resolved. V shed 5 bases and J shed 0 bases, with 15 bases lying between them. Germline V gene lookup returns CDR1 SGHRS and CDR2 YFSETQ. The CDR3 is 15 residues long. The CDR3 sequence is CASRFLGANSYEQYF. CDR3 sequence (DNA): TGCGCCAGCAGATTCCTTGGCGCCAACTCCTACGAGCAGTACTTC.

The rearrangement links TRBV9 to TRBJ2-1; D not certain. Trimming took off 0 bases at V and 3 bases at J, with 7 bases between the two ends. This CDR3 spans 14 amino acids. The germline CDR1 and CDR2 sequences are SGDLS and YYNGEE. The DNA of the CDR3 is TGTGCCAGCAGCGTAGCTGGGGACTACAATGAGCAGTTCTTC. Translation: CASSVAGDYNEQFF.

The CDR3 is CAWSADANSGGEFF. In nucleotides, the CDR3 is TGTGCCTGGAGCGCAGATGCAAACAGCGGGGGGGAGTTCTTC. The V call is TRBV30, the J call TRBJ2-1; TRBD2 aligns across 10 bases. Trimming at V came to 3 bases and at J to 14 bases, leaving 13 bases not matched to a gene. The germline V gene has CDR1 GTSNPN and CDR2 SVGIG (reference sequence). The CDR3 sequence is 14 residues long.

The V and J genes are TRBV2 and TRBJ1-1; a possible D gene is TRBD1 (5 bases). The V end was cut by 6 bases, the J end by 5 bases, with 10 bases between. The CDR3 spans 12 residues. Germline V gene sequence: CDR1 SNHLY, CDR2 FYNNEI. The CDR3 is CASRGQGTEAFF. Written as DNA, the CDR3 is TGTGCCAGCAGGGGGCAAGGGACTGAAGCTTTCTTT.

This clone was detected only once. The chain uses TRBV7-9 and TRBJ2-7, with D perhaps TRBD1 (6 bases). This CDR3 is built from 13 residues. The V gene's germline CDR1 is SEHNR and CDR2 FQNEAQ (reference sequence). With 2 bases removed from V and 5 bases from J, the gap between germline ends came to 10 bases. CDR3 DNA: TGTGCCAGCAGCTTAAGGGGGTTTGACGAGCAGTACTTC. This codes for CASSLRGFDEQYF.

This chain links TRBV28 with TRBJ2-7, with D perhaps matching TRBD1 (5 bases). The germline V gene encodes CDR1 MDHEN and CDR2 SYDVKM. The CDR3 has 14 amino acids. Trimming removed 3 bases from V and 2 bases from J, with 11 bases in between. In DNA form, the CDR3 reads TGTGCCAGCAGTTTTACAGGCCATCCCTACGAGCAGTACTTC. As protein: CASSFTGHPYEQYF.

This clone was detected only a few times. The chain has TRBV19 and TRBJ1-5, with unresolved D. The CDR3 covers 12 residues. Germline lookup yields CDR1 LNHDA and CDR2 SQIVND (reference sequence). Trimming pared 3 bases from V and 7 bases from J, leaving 7 bases between. CDR3 in DNA: TGTGCCAGTAGTATCGGCGGGCAGCCCCAGCATTTT. This gives the protein CASSIGGQPQHF.

V is TRBV28 and J is TRBJ1-2, with D hard to call. Germline assignment: CDR1 MDHEN and CDR2 SYDVKM. V lost 7 bases to trimming and J lost 3 bases, with 24 bases between them. CDR3 length: 17 amino acids. CDR3 in DNA: TGTGCCAGCATAGAGGAGGGATCGAAGGAGGGTTACTATGGCTACACCTTC. It codes for CASIEEGSKEGYYGYTF.

This clone turned up a few times. The chain couples TRBV21-1 to TRBJ2-5; TRBD1 is the table's D call and was not checked against the DNA. TRBV21-1 is flagged as a pseudogene. The CDR3 loop spans 18 amino acids. The chain's CDR3 is CASSKAAGGQHRRETQYF. The CDR3 DNA reads as TGTGCCAGCAGCAAAGCCGCGGGTGGACAGCACCGACGGGAGACCCAGTACTTC.

In this sample, this clone turned up a few times. V gene TRBV5-1 combines with J gene TRBJ2-3; TRBD2 agrees at 10 bases. Germline loops: CDR1 SGHRS, CDR2 YFSETQ. The J segment lost 2 bases and the V segment lost 3 bases, leaving 3 bases of the junction unmatched. There are 15 residues in the CDR3. The CDR3 DNA reads as TGCGCCAGCAGCTCGGGACTAGCGCCCACAGATACGCAGTATTTT. Translated, it gives CASSSGLAPTDTQYF.

The chain joins TRBV2 to TRBJ2-3; the D is unclear. This CDR3 has 14 amino acids. V was trimmed by 4 bases and J by 4 bases, leaving 12 bases between them. The germline V gene has CDR1 SNHLY and CDR2 FYNNEI. The CDR3 spells CASSVVISADTQYF. The DNA of the CDR3 is TGTGCCAGCAGTGTCGTAATTAGTGCAGATACGCAGTATTTT.

A note on this clone: Mismatch with germline at one junction end may stem from a read error. This chain connects TRBV6-5 to TRBJ1-6; no firm D call. Germline V CDR1 and CDR2: MNHEY, SVGAGI. This CDR3 is built from 12 residues. The CDR3, as DNA: TGTGCCAGCGGTTACTCTAATTCACCCCTCCACTTT. The encoded protein is CASGYSNSPLHF.